This TCR beta chain derives from a study of early T cells in non-severe SARS-CoV-2 infection. As for the study in general: Chains were not paired, and sequencing was done on bulk RNA from unsorted whole blood.

Broader study findings: The study's VDJdb matching favored anti-spike CD8 responses and missed private and CD4 specificities.

This clonotype was recorded at least ten times. The antigen is undetermined. Individual cDNA molecules were tagged with unique molecular identifiers, the study reported. Each CDR3 protein gets one entry after TCRdb re-called the 5' RACE reads with MiXCR. The sample lists under 60,000 distinct CDR3 sequences, around 9% occurring once. Between the trimmed V and J ends, which lost 1 base and 4 bases, there was a span of 13 bases. CDR1 and CDR2 (germline): SGHTA, FQGNSA. The CDR3 covers 15 residues. The TCR comes from an adult who was a healthcare worker with PCR-confirmed SARS-CoV-2 infection or an uninfected control (not recorded which). V gene TRBV7-2 combines with J gene TRBJ1-2; a weak D match, TRBD1 (6 bases). The sequenced sample was whole blood. The CDR3 DNA follows: TGTGCCAGCAGCTTAGTTCACAGGGCAGGCTATGGCTACACCTTC. Amino acid sequence: CASSLVHRAGYGYTF.